These T cell receptor beta chains were read from a single sample in a study of blood T cells in healthy people across ages. Using its own MiXCR run on the 5' RACE reads, TCRdb lists one record per CDR3 protein. The repertoire holds 1,100,000 or so distinct CDR3 sequences, with under 55% as singletons. Source material: blood. These receptor sequences come from a woman aged 55-69 years in good health. CDR3s include the opening cysteine and the closing phenylalanine or tryptophan. Fields, in order: V gene, J gene, D gene, clone size, CDR3 DNA, CDR3 protein. The D gene is left open where the match is weak. Size values are once, few and many counts, or a class for expanded clones, and some rows have none.

v_call: TRBV4-2
j_call: TRBJ2-7
d_call: TRBD2
clone_size: .
cdr3_nt: TGTGCCAGCAGCCAAGATACTAGCGGGACTATATACGAGCAGTACTTC
cdr3_aa: CASSQDTSGTIYEQYF

v_call: TRBV12-3/TRBV12-4
j_call: TRBJ2-4
d_call: .
clone_size: few
cdr3_nt: TGTGCCAGCAAGACCCCAGGGGCGATGAACATTCAGTACTTC
cdr3_aa: CASKTPGAMNIQYF

v_call: TRBV21-1
j_call: TRBJ2-1
d_call: .
clone_size: few
cdr3_nt: TGTGCCAGCAGCAAAATGAGGCGCGACAATGAGCAGTTCTTC
cdr3_aa: CASSKMRRDNEQFF

v_call: TRBV30
j_call: TRBJ2-6
d_call: TRBD1
clone_size: few
cdr3_nt: TGTGCCTGGAGACCTGTGAGACAGGGGGCTTTCTCTGGGGCCAACGTCCTGACTTTC
cdr3_aa: CAWRPVRQGAFSGANVLTF

v_call: TRBV7-8
j_call: TRBJ2-1
d_call: .
clone_size: .
cdr3_nt: TGTGCCAGCAGCCAGACGTGGAGTGAGCAGTTCTTC
cdr3_aa: CASSQTWSEQFF

v_call: TRBV20-1
j_call: TRBJ2-6
d_call: .
clone_size: once
cdr3_nt: TGCAGTGCTTTCGACATGTCCGGGGCCAACGTCCTGACTTTC
cdr3_aa: CSAFDMSGANVLTF

v_call: TRBV19
j_call: TRBJ1-1
d_call: .
clone_size: .
cdr3_nt: TGTGCCAGTGGATCTGTTCAGGCTTTCTTT
cdr3_aa: CASGSVQAFF

v_call: TRBV28
j_call: TRBJ2-5
d_call: TRBD2
clone_size: .
cdr3_nt: TGTGCCAGCAGTCCTCGGACTAGCGGGAGGGCCCGCTACAATAAGCAGTACTTC
cdr3_aa: CASSPRTSGRARYNKQYF

v_call: TRBV7-9
j_call: TRBJ2-3
d_call: .
clone_size: .
cdr3_nt: TGTGCCAGCATGATCAACACAGATACGCAGTATTTT
cdr3_aa: CASMINTDTQYF

v_call: TRBV4-2
j_call: TRBJ2-1
d_call: .
clone_size: .
cdr3_nt: TGTGCCAGCAGCCAAGAGTCGAGAGGAACCTACAATGAGCAGTTCTTC
cdr3_aa: CASSQESRGTYNEQFF

v_call: TRBV7-2
j_call: TRBJ2-7
d_call: TRBD2
clone_size: few
cdr3_nt: TGTGCCAGCAGCTTCCTAGCGGGAGGGCACGGCGAGCAGTACTTC
cdr3_aa: CASSFLAGGHGEQYF

v_call: TRBV20-1
j_call: TRBJ2-7
d_call: .
clone_size: few
cdr3_nt: TGCAGTGCTAGGGTCGACAGGCCCTACTCCTACGAGCAGTACTTC
cdr3_aa: CSARVDRPYSYEQYF

v_call: TRBV10-3
j_call: TRBJ2-5
d_call: TRBD2
clone_size: .
cdr3_nt: TGTGCCATCAGCCCCGGACTAGCGGGAGTTCGGGGGACCCAGTACTTC
cdr3_aa: CAISPGLAGVRGTQYF

v_call: TRBV15
j_call: TRBJ2-3
d_call: .
clone_size: few
cdr3_nt: TGTGCCACCTCAGACCAAGGGAGCACAGATACGCAGTATTTT
cdr3_aa: CATSDQGSTDTQYF

v_call: TRBV20-1
j_call: TRBJ2-1
d_call: TRBD1
clone_size: .
cdr3_nt: TGCAGTGCTCCGGGACAGGGGAACCATGAGCAGTTCTTC
cdr3_aa: CSAPGQGNHEQFF

v_call: TRBV5-5
j_call: TRBJ1-1
d_call: .
clone_size: .
cdr3_nt: TGTGCCAGCAGATCGACATTTAGCACGCCTCGGAACACTGAAGCTTTCTTT
cdr3_aa: CASRSTFSTPRNTEAFF

v_call: TRBV25-1
j_call: TRBJ2-1
d_call: .
clone_size: many
cdr3_nt: TGTGCCAGCAGTGAAGACGGGACTCCGTATGAGCAGTTCTTC
cdr3_aa: CASSEDGTPYEQFF

v_call: TRBV28
j_call: TRBJ2-7
d_call: .
clone_size: .
cdr3_nt: TGTGTCAGCAGTTTCCGGGGCACAGCATCCTACGAGCAGTACTTC
cdr3_aa: CVSSFRGTASYEQYF

v_call: TRBV6-2/TRBV6-3
j_call: TRBJ2-5
d_call: .
clone_size: few
cdr3_nt: TGTGCCAGCAAGGCAGGGTTGGAGACCCAGTACTTC
cdr3_aa: CASKAGLETQYF

v_call: TRBV7-2
j_call: TRBJ2-3
d_call: TRBD1
clone_size: .
cdr3_nt: TGTGCCAGCAGCCCCCAGGGGGCAGCAGATACGCAGTATTTT
cdr3_aa: CASSPQGAADTQYF

v_call: TRBV2
j_call: TRBJ2-5
d_call: TRBD1
clone_size: .
cdr3_nt: TGTGCCAGCTTGCGACAGGGGAGAGAGACCCAGTACTTC
cdr3_aa: CASLRQGRETQYF

v_call: TRBV11-2
j_call: TRBJ2-3
d_call: .
clone_size: .
cdr3_nt: TGTGCCAGCAGCTTAGACAACTCCGGGACTCCGCGGGCAGATACGCAGTATTTT
cdr3_aa: CASSLDNSGTPRADTQYF

v_call: TRBV27
j_call: TRBJ2-3
d_call: .
clone_size: .
cdr3_nt: TGTGCCAGCAAAACGAAGGCGGGACACACTGGGGATACGCAGTATTTT
cdr3_aa: CASKTKAGHTGDTQYF

v_call: TRBV5-6
j_call: TRBJ2-7
d_call: .
clone_size: once
cdr3_nt: TGTGCCAGCAGTCCCGACGGGACGAAGACCTACGAGCAGTACTTC
cdr3_aa: CASSPDGTKTYEQYF

v_call: TRBV7-6
j_call: TRBJ2-7
d_call: TRBD2
clone_size: .
cdr3_nt: TGTGCCAGCAGCTTAGCGCTAGCGGGAATAAGGGAGCAGTACTTC
cdr3_aa: CASSLALAGIREQYF

v_call: TRBV5-6
j_call: TRBJ2-1
d_call: TRBD1
clone_size: .
cdr3_nt: TGTGCCAGCAGCTTTCACAGGGGAGCCTACAATGAGCAGTTCTTC
cdr3_aa: CASSFHRGAYNEQFF

v_call: TRBV4-1
j_call: TRBJ2-1
d_call: .
clone_size: .
cdr3_nt: TGCGCCAGCAGCCCTAGGCGAGTCAATGAGCAGTTCTTC
cdr3_aa: CASSPRRVNEQFF

v_call: TRBV24-1
j_call: TRBJ2-3
d_call: TRBD1
clone_size: few
cdr3_nt: TGTGCCACCAGTGATGCCGGACAGGGGGTTAATACGCAGTATTTT
cdr3_aa: CATSDAGQGVNTQYF

v_call: TRBV28
j_call: TRBJ2-7
d_call: .
clone_size: .
cdr3_nt: TGTGCCAGCAGTTTAAGGGTGGGGACCTCCAGAAAGGACTACGAGCAGTACTTC
cdr3_aa: CASSLRVGTSRKDYEQYF

v_call: TRBV29-1
j_call: TRBJ2-3
d_call: TRBD1
clone_size: few
cdr3_nt: TGCAGCGTTGAAGGGGGGACAGGTTCCACAGATACGCAGTATTTT
cdr3_aa: CSVEGGTGSTDTQYF

v_call: TRBV7-2
j_call: TRBJ1-2
d_call: .
clone_size: .
cdr3_nt: TGTGCCAGCAGCTTATCCCAGGGAAGGGCTAACTATGGCTACACCTTC
cdr3_aa: CASSLSQGRANYGYTF

v_call: TRBV7-2
j_call: TRBJ2-1
d_call: TRBD2
clone_size: .
cdr3_nt: TGTGCCAGCATCCGTCGCGGGAGTGGCAATGAGCAGTTCTTC
cdr3_aa: CASIRRGSGNEQFF

v_call: TRBV9
j_call: TRBJ2-5
d_call: .
clone_size: .
cdr3_nt: TGTGCCAGCAGCGTAGGCGGGACCTTTTACAATGAGCAGTACTTC
cdr3_aa: CASSVGGTFYNEQYF

v_call: TRBV20-1
j_call: TRBJ2-7
d_call: .
clone_size: .
cdr3_nt: TGCAGTGCTAGTCACTTGTACGAGCAGTACTTC
cdr3_aa: CSASHLYEQYF

v_call: TRBV15
j_call: TRBJ2-7
d_call: .
clone_size: .
cdr3_nt: TGTGCCACCAGCAGAGATCGGCTCCCTGGGGAGCAGTACTTC
cdr3_aa: CATSRDRLPGEQYF

v_call: TRBV20-1
j_call: TRBJ2-1
d_call: .
clone_size: .
cdr3_nt: TGCAGTGCAGAAACACCGACTAGTCGCCCCTACAATGAGCAGTTCTTC
cdr3_aa: CSAETPTSRPYNEQFF

v_call: TRBV10-3
j_call: TRBJ2-3
d_call: TRBD2
clone_size: .
cdr3_nt: TGTGCCATCAGTCCAGCGGGGAACACAGATACGCAGTATTTT
cdr3_aa: CAISPAGNTDTQYF

v_call: TRBV7-9
j_call: TRBJ2-3
d_call: .
clone_size: .
cdr3_nt: TGTGCCAGCAGCTCCCGGACGGCTCTTAGCACAGATACGCAGTATTTT
cdr3_aa: CASSSRTALSTDTQYF

v_call: TRBV7-8
j_call: TRBJ2-6
d_call: .
clone_size: .
cdr3_nt: TGTGCCAGCAGCCAACTACAGGGCCTATTGGGGGCCAACGTCCTGACTTTC
cdr3_aa: CASSQLQGLLGANVLTF

v_call: TRBV24-1
j_call: TRBJ2-1
d_call: .
clone_size: .
cdr3_nt: TGTGCCACCAGTGAGCACAGGGGGGGAAACAATGAGCAGTTCTTC
cdr3_aa: CATSEHRGGNNEQFF

v_call: TRBV15
j_call: TRBJ2-1
d_call: .
clone_size: few
cdr3_nt: TGTGCCACCAGAATTGGGGGCTCCTACAATGAGCAGTTCTTC
cdr3_aa: CATRIGGSYNEQFF

v_call: TRBV20-1
j_call: TRBJ2-1
d_call: TRBD2
clone_size: .
cdr3_nt: TGCAGTGCTAGTGGGGGGAGGACTAGCGGCCTGGGGAATGAGCAGTTCTTC
cdr3_aa: CSASGGRTSGLGNEQFF

v_call: TRBV9
j_call: TRBJ2-6
d_call: .
clone_size: .
cdr3_nt: TGTGCCAGCAGCGTAGACATAGCTGGGGCCAACGTCCTGACTTTC
cdr3_aa: CASSVDIAGANVLTF

v_call: TRBV15
j_call: TRBJ2-3
d_call: TRBD1
clone_size: .
cdr3_nt: TGTGCCTCAAGGGGGCCTAGCACAGATACGCAGTATTTT
cdr3_aa: CASRGPSTDTQYF

v_call: TRBV4-1
j_call: TRBJ1-4
d_call: .
clone_size: .
cdr3_nt: TGCGCCAGCAGCGATCGACGGACAACTAATGAAAAACTGTTTTTT
cdr3_aa: CASSDRRTTNEKLFF

v_call: TRBV12-3/TRBV12-4
j_call: TRBJ2-1
d_call: .
clone_size: .
cdr3_nt: TGTGCCAGCAGTTTAAGGCATTTCTCCTACAATGAGCAGTTCTTC
cdr3_aa: CASSLRHFSYNEQFF